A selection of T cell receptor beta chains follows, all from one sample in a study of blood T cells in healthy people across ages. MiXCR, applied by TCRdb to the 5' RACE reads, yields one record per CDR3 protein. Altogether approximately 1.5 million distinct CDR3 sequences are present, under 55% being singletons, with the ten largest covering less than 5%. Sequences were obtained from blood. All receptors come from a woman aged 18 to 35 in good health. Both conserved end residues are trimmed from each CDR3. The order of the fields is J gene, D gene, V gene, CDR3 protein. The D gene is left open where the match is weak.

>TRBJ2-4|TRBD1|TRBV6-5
ASSPGTGMDIQY
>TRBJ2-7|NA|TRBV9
ASSVGGESYEQY
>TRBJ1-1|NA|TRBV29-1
SVLPQRNTEAF
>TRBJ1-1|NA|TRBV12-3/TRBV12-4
ASSPSGGATEAF
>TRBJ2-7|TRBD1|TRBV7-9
ASSLYRDSSYEQY
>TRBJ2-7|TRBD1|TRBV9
ASSVEGQGIYEQY
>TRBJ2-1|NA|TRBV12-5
ASGLEGVEQF
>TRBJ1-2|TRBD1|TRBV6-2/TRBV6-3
ASSYSSDREYGYT
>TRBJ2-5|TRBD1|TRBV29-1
SVGFGQATQETQY
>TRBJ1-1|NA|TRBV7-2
ASSLGAQLNTEAF
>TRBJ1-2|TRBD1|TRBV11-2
ASSSVRGRAYGYT
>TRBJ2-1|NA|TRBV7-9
ASSPPIPYNEQF
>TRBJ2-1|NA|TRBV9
ASSVATGIHNEQF
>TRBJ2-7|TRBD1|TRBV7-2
ASSLSAQGYNEQY
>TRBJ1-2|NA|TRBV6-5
ASSYSRLRDVYGYT
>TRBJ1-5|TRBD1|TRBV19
ATWDRDNQPQH
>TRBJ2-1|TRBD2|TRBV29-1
SVEGLLAGASSYNEQF
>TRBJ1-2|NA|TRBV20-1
SAVDIDNYGYT
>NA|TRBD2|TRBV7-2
ASIPTSGGYEQY
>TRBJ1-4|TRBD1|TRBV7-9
ASAWTGINEKLF
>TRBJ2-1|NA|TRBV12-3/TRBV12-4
ASSPHGRGGYNGQF
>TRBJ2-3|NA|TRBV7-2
ASSLAFGDVADTQY
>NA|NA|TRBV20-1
SAHHPSGTYREQY